The clone carrying this T cell receptor (beta chain) was counted only a few times. Its antigen is still unknown. The CDR3 has 12 amino acids. Per germline, CDR1 SEHNR and CDR2 FQNEAQ (reference sequence). V was pared by 4 bases and J by 7 bases, with 8 bases between. These data belong to a study of beta chain features in type 1 diabetes. Across the study: Cell yields, gender and age were similar in healthy donors and patients.

Sorting gave populations that all exceeded 95% purity. Study-wide results and caveats: Sampled from patients, naive, central memory and Treg TCRB repertoires appeared more similar than those sampled from healthy donors. A potential influence of HLA type upon TCRB rearrangement remained unresolved herein.

Isolated RNA was reverse transcribed in full, so expressed TCRB transcripts were sequenced. This table comes from immunoSEQ multiplex PCR, and its TCRdb copy is limited to in-frame clones, with some not included. The profile covers about 900,000 clones, with about a sixth appearing a single time and 0.02% to 0.03% taken by the ten largest. Material for sequencing was naive CD4+ T cells from blood. This clonotype was obtained from a young woman in good health. V usage is TRBV7-9 and J usage is TRBJ2-1; D possibly uses TRBD1 or TRBD2 (5 bases each). CDR3 residues: CASSSGPNEQFF. CDR3 in DNA: TGTGCCAGCAGCTCGGGACCTAATGAGCAGTTCTTC.